The T cell receptor beta chain under discussion was sequenced for a study of blood T cell repertoires in COVID-19. Study background: COVID-19 samples, acute and convalescent, were from the United States, Italy and Spain. T cells, B-cell-depleted T cells, or PBMCs provided the cDNA or gDNA that served as material.

Authors' methods: Reference gene primer amplification gave estimated nucleated cell counts. The data were produced by immunoSEQ multiplex PCR, yet TCRdb's version contains in-frame clones alone and is incomplete. Clone size and V and J calls were adopted from that table, with D and trimming inferred from the DNA. The sample records roughly 500,000 clones, 80% to 90% being singletons. This CDR3 contains 13 residues. Trimming pared 3 bases from V and 7 bases from J, leaving 10 bases between. CDR1 is SEHNR, CDR2 FQNEAQ, per germline (reference sequence). Source material: peripheral blood. The chain is built from TRBV7-9 and TRBJ1-5; D remains ambiguous. The source is a human donor in a cohort sampled during active COVID-19. In nucleotides, the CDR3 is TGTGCCAGCAGCTTTCCAGGAGGGCAGCCCCAGCATTTT. Residues: CASSFPGGQPQHF.